The 17 T cell receptor beta chains reported below all come from one sample, sequenced in a study of response to subunit inactivated influenza vaccine. In TCRdb, the RT-PCR reads were re-called with MiXCR into one record per CDR3 protein. Altogether under 550,000 distinct CDR3 sequences are present, 6% to 9% being singletons, with the ten largest covering roughly 13%. The sequencing used PBMCs from blood, collected less than 30 months after vaccination. These receptors were collected from a man between 50 and 70 years old who received an inactivated influenza vaccine.

The chain carries TRBV10-3 and TRBJ1-2, with D maybe TRBD1 (6 bases). The ends were cut back, 4 bases at V and 0 bases at J, with 12 bases in the middle. Per the germline V gene, CDR1 is ENHRY and CDR2 is SYGVKD. This CDR3 comprises 15 residues. The chain's CDR3 is CAISAQGLANYGYTF. The CDR3, as DNA: TGTGCCATCAGTGCTCAGGGGTTAGCTAACTATGGCTACACCTTC.

The rearrangement uses TRBV4-3 and TRBJ2-1, with 8 positions matching TRBD2. Germline V gene sequence: CDR1 LGHNA, CDR2 YSLEER. The CDR3 has 16 residues. After removal of 0 bases from V and 7 bases from J, the junction contained 8 bases not matched to a gene. CDR3 coding DNA: TGCGCCAGCAGCCAAGACCCGGGGGGGAGGGTGAATGAGCAGTTCTTC. This codes for CASSQDPGGRVNEQFF.

This clonotype was counted a few times. The chain has TRBV7-3 and TRBJ2-2, with 11 positions matching TRBD2. The trim removed 5 bases at V and 4 bases at J, leaving 3 bases unmatched. Germline assignment: CDR1 SGHTA and CDR2 FQGTGA. The CDR3 consists of 15 residues. CDR3 nucleotides: TGTGCCAGCAGCGTCGGGACTAGCGGCACCGGGGAGCTGTTTTTT. It encodes CASSVGTSGTGELFF.

This clonotype was seen ten or more times. The chain carries TRBV5-1 and TRBJ2-3; D is unclear. V was clipped by 0 bases and J by 2 bases, with 10 bases between them. In germline, CDR1 is SGHRS, CDR2 YFSETQ. This CDR3 contains 15 residues. The CDR3 DNA reads TGCGCCAGCAGCTTGGAATTTTCAGCCACAGATACGCAGTATTTT. Amino acids: CASSLEFSATDTQYF.

The V call is TRBV7-9, the J call TRBJ2-1; the match to TRBD2 covers 12 bases. Germline trimming cut 5 bases from V and 4 bases from J; bases unmatched to any gene: 6. CDR3 length equals 16 residues. Germline V gene lookup returns CDR1 SEHNR and CDR2 FQNEAQ (reference sequence). CDR3: CASSARLAGEYNEQFF. In nucleotides, the CDR3 is TGTGCCAGCAGCGCCCGACTAGCGGGAGAATACAATGAGCAGTTCTTC.

This clonotype was counted between two and nine times. The chain recombines TRBV7-8 with TRBJ2-5, with TRBD2 matching over 10 bases. V dropped 4 bases and J dropped 2; count of bases not matched to a gene: 7. Germline values: CDR1 SGHVS, CDR2 FQNEAQ. The CDR3 is 16 residues long. The CDR3 DNA is TGTGCCAGCAGCTCGCCCTCACTAGCGGGACAAGAGACCCAGTACTTC. Amino acid sequence: CASSSPSLAGQETQYF. The entire variable domain, with the rest obtained from reference TRBV7-8 and TRBJ2-5, is as follows: GAGVSQSPRYKVAKRGQDVALRCDPISGHVSLFWYQQALGQGPEFLTYFQNEAQLDKSGLPSDRFFAERPEGSVSTLKIQRTQQEDSAVYLCASSSPSLAGQETQYFGPGTRLLVL.

In this sample, this clonotype turned up many times. The V and J genes are TRBV7-9 and TRBJ1-2; D gene ambiguous. Germline V gene sequence: CDR1 SEHNR, CDR2 FQNEAQ (reference sequence). CDR3 length: 12 amino acids. Trimming left V 0 bases short and J 7 bases short, with 6 bases between. The CDR3 DNA sequence: TGTGCCAGCAGCTTAGCTCCGAGTGGCTACACCTTC. This sequence encodes CASSLAPSGYTF.

This clonotype was counted many times. The V call is TRBV12-3 or TRBV12-4, the J call TRBJ1-2; D might be TRBD1 (5 bases). The CDR3 covers 15 residues. V dropped 1 base and J dropped 4 bases, with 13 bases sitting between them. Here the CDR3 reads CASSLGRGAGYGYTF. The CDR3 DNA reads TGTGCCAGCAGTTTAGGGCGCGGGGCAGGCTATGGCTACACCTTC.

This clonotype was counted between two and nine times. J is TRBJ1-2 and V is TRBV28; D is ambiguous. This CDR3 region has 14 residues. V lost 2 bases to trimming and J lost 7 bases, with 14 bases between them. Germline assignment: CDR1 MDHEN and CDR2 SYDVKM. In nucleotides, the CDR3 is TGTGCCAGCAGTTTACCTGGGGTGGGAGCTGGCTACACCTTC. Its translation: CASSLPGVGAGYTF.

This clonotype has a handful of counts. The chain carries TRBV9 and TRBJ1-4; TRBD1 matches at 7 bases. The trim removed 3 bases at V and 5 bases at J, leaving 1 base unmatched. This CDR3 contains 13 residues. Germline values: CDR1 SGDLS, CDR2 YYNGEE. CDR3 sequence: CASSAGQNEKLFF. CDR3 DNA sequence: TGTGCCAGCAGCGCGGGACAGAATGAAAAACTGTTTTTT.

This clonotype has at least ten counts. The chain joins TRBV20-1 to TRBJ2-7; TRBD1 agrees at 7 bases. The germline gives CDR1 DFQATT, CDR2 SNEGSKA (reference sequence). The CDR3 has 15 residues. J lost 2 bases, V lost 1 base, and 8 bases had no gene match. This CDR3 is CSARASGQTTYEQYF. The DNA for the CDR3 is TGCAGTGCTAGAGCCTCGGGACAGACAACCTACGAGCAGTACTTC.

This clonotype was seen repeatedly, ten times or more. V usage is TRBV5-1 and J usage is TRBJ2-4, with TRBD1 as a possible D gene (5 bases). The CDR3 sequence is 13 residues long. V was shortened by 3 bases and J by 4 bases, with 8 bases between the two germline ends. CDR1 is SGHRS and CDR2 is YFSETQ in the germline V gene. In DNA form, the CDR3 reads TGCGCCAGCAGCTCGGCAGGGAAAAACATTCAGTACTTC. This codes for CASSSAGKNIQYF.

This clonotype has more than one count but fewer than ten. The rearrangement links TRBV4-2 to TRBJ2-5; no clear D gene. The CDR3 is 14 amino acids. Trimming cost V 0 bases and J 5 bases, with 10 bases left between them. Per germline, CDR1 LGHNA and CDR2 YNFKEQ. The CDR3, as DNA: TGTGCCAGCAGCCAAGAGGCACTTTTGGAGACCCAGTACTTC. Its protein is CASSQEALLETQYF.

V and J are TRBV7-2 and TRBJ2-1; the D gene is possibly TRBD1 (5 bases). V lost 3 bases and J 5 bases, leaving 11 bases between the germline ends. Germline assignment: CDR1 SGHTA and CDR2 FQGNSA. CDR3 size: 14 residues. In nucleotides, the CDR3 is TGTGCCAGCAGCTTGGCAGGGCCCCACAATGAGCAGTTCTTC. It specifies CASSLAGPHNEQFF.

This clonotype has just a few counts. The chain uses TRBV9 and TRBJ2-7; D unclear. Germline V CDR1 and CDR2: SGDLS, YYNGEE. V was trimmed by 0 bases and J by 4 bases, leaving 14 bases between them. This CDR3 spans 15 amino acids. The CDR3 sequence: CASSVGGGRVYEQYF. Written as DNA, the CDR3 is TGTGCCAGCAGCGTAGGAGGCGGCAGAGTATACGAGCAGTACTTC.

There are many counts of this clonotype. The chain couples TRBV6-6 to TRBJ1-5, with 7 bases aligning to TRBD1. The ends lost 5 bases at V and 0 bases at J; junction bases unmatched: 7. The germline gives CDR1 MNHNY, CDR2 SVGAGI (reference sequence). This CDR3 has 16 residues. The CDR3 is CASSPRTGNSNQPQHF. DNA of the CDR3: TGTGCCAGCAGTCCAAGGACAGGAAATAGCAATCAGCCCCAGCATTTT.

Only a few counts were recorded for this clonotype. The rearrangement joins TRBV11-1 to TRBJ2-3; 9 nucleotides match TRBD2. The CDR3 contains 13 residues. Per the germline V gene, CDR1 is SGHAT and CDR2 is FQDESV (reference sequence). Trimming cost V 4 bases and J 11 bases; bases outside gene matches: 7. CDR3 DNA: TGTGCCAGCAGCTCTTTTAGCGGGAGCGAGCAGTATTTT. It codes for CASSSFSGSEQYF.